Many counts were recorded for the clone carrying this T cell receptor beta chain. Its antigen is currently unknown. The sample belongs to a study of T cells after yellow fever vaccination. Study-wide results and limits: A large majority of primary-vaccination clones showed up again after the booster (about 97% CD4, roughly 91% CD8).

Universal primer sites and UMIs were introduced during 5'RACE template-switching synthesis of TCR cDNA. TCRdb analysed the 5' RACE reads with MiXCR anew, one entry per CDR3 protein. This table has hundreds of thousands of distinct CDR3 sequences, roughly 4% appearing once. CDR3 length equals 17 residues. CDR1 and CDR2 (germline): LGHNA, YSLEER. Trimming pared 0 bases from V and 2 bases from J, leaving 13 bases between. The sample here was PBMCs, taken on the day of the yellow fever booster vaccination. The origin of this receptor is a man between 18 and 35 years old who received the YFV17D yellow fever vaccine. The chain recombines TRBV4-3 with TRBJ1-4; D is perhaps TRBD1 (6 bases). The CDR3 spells CASSQDWGGGTNEKLFF. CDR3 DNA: TGCGCCAGCAGCCAAGATTGGGGTGGGGGCACTAATGAAAAACTGTTTTTT.